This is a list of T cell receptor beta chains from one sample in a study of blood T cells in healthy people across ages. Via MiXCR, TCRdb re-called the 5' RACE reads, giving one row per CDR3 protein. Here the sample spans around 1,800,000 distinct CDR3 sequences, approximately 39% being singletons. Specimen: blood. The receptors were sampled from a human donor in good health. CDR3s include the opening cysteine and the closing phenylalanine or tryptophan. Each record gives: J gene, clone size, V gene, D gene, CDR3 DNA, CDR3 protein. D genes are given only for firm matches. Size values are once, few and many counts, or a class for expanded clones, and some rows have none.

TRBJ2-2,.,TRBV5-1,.,TGCGCCAGCAGCTACCAATTGAACACCGGGGAGCTGTTTTTT,CASSYQLNTGELFF
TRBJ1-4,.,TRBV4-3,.,TGCGCCAGCAGCCAAGATCCGCCGGGGCTAACTAATGAAAAACTGTTTTTT,CASSQDPPGLTNEKLFF
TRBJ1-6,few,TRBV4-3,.,TGCGCCAGCAGCCAAGACAGGATGGATTCACCCCTCCACTTT,CASSQDRMDSPLHF
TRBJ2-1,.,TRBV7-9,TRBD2,TGTGCCAGCAGCGAGCGGGGAGGGTTACGGTACAATGAGCAGTTCTTC,CASSERGGLRYNEQFF
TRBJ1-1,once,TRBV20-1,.,TGCAGTGCTAGAGATTTACCTGAAGCTTTCTTT,CSARDLPEAFF
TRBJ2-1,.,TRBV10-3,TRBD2,TGTGCCATCAGTGAGCTAGCGGGGGGGCCAGGGGGCAATGAGCAGTTCTTC,CAISELAGGPGGNEQFF
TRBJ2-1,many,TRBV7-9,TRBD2,TGTGCCAGCAGCTTACGGGGGGGCGTAGGCAATGAGCAGTTCTTC,CASSLRGGVGNEQFF
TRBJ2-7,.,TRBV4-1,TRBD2,TGCGCCAGCAGCCAAGAAGGGCTAGCGGATATCTACGAGCAGTACTTC,CASSQEGLADIYEQYF
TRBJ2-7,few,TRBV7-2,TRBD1,TGTGCCAGCAGCCACAGACAGGGACCCTACGAGCAGTACTTC,CASSHRQGPYEQYF
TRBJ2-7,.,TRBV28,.,TGTGCCAGCAGTTTTGCGGGAAGCGAGCAGTACTTC,CASSFAGSEQYF
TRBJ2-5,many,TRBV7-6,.,TGTGCCAGCAGCCCAATGATGCAAGAGACCCAGTACTTC,CASSPMMQETQYF
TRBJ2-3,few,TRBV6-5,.,TGTGCCAGCAGTTACTCGGCCCCCTCCCGAGGAGATACGCAGTATTTT,CASSYSAPSRGDTQYF
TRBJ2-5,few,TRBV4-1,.,TGCGCCAGCAGTCTCACCGGGACTTCGGTTGCTGGAGAGACCCATTACTTC,CASSLTGTSVAGETHYF
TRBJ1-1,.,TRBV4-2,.,TGTGCCAGCAGCCCGGGGGCAGGATACACTGAAGCTTTCTTT,CASSPGAGYTEAFF
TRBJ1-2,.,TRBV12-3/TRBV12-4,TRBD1,TGTGCCAGCAGTTACACCGCCGGGCAGGGGGCATACTATGGCTACACCTTC,CASSYTAGQGAYYGYTF
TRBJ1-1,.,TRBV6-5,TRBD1,TGTGCCAGCAGGATCCAGGGGGCTGTCGAAGCTTTCTTT,CASRIQGAVEAFF
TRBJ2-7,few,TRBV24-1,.,TGTGCCACCAGTGATTCCCGGCAGGTTAGCGACGAGCAGTACTTC,CATSDSRQVSDEQYF
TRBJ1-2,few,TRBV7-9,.,TGTGCCAGCAGCTACGATGGAAAAATACAGGGAAGGGACTATGGCTACACCTTC,CASSYDGKIQGRDYGYTF
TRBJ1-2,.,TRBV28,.,TGTGCCTGCCGGGACGTTTCTGGCTACACCTTC,CACRDVSGYTF
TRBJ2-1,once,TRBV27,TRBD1,TGTGCCACCCGGACAGGGGTTCGGAATGAGCAGTTCTTC,CATRTGVRNEQFF
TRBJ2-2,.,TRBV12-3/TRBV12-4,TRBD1,TGTGCCAAGGTGACAGGGAAAGTAACCGGGGAGCTGTTTTTT,CAKVTGKVTGELFF
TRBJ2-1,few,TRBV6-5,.,TGTGCCAGCAGTTACAGCTTATCAATTTTCAATGAGCAGTTCTTC,CASSYSLSIFNEQFF
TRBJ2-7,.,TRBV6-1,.,TGTGCCAGCAGCCCTGGGGTCAGTATCTCCTACGAGCAGTACTTC,CASSPGVSISYEQYF
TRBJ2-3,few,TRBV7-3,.,TGTGCCAGCAGCTTGGACCACGCTAGCACAGATACGCAGTATTTT,CASSLDHASTDTQYF
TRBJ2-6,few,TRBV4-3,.,TGCGCCAGCAGCCGGTTACCAACAGGGTCGGGGGCCAACGTCCTGACTTTC,CASSRLPTGSGANVLTF
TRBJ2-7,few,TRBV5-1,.,TGCGCCAGCAGCTCTGCGGGGAAAACCTACGAGCAGTACTTC,CASSSAGKTYEQYF
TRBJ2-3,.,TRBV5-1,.,TGCGCCAGCAGCGTATACAGGGTAAATACGCAGTATTTT,CASSVYRVNTQYF
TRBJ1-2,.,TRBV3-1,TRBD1,TGTGCCGCAAGGGAGACAGGGGCCGCCTATGGCTACACCTTC,CAARETGAAYGYTF
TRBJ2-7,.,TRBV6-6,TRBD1,TGTGCCAGCAGCACCCCCGACAGGGTCTTCTACGAGCAGTACTTC,CASSTPDRVFYEQYF
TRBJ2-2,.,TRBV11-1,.,TGTGCCAGCAGCACAGGGAGGCAGACCGGGGAGCTGTTTTTT,CASSTGRQTGELFF
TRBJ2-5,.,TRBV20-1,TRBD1,TGCAGTGCTAAAACCACAGGGGGCTATGGAGAGACCCAGTACTTC,CSAKTTGGYGETQYF
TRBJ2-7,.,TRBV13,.,TGTGCCAGCTCAGTCGGGCGGGGGCCCCCTACCTACGAGCAGTACTTC,CASSVGRGPPTYEQYF
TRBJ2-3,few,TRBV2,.,TGTGCCAGCAGTGGTCGAGGGGCGGGCACAGATACGCAGTATTTT,CASSGRGAGTDTQYF
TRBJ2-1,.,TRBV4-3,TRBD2,TGCGCCAGCAGCCAGACCGTCGGGGGGTACAATGAGCAGTTCTTC,CASSQTVGGYNEQFF
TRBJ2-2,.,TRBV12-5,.,TGTGCTAGTGGTTTCGCCCACGGGGAAGGGAACACCGGGGAGCTGTTTTTT,CASGFAHGEGNTGELFF
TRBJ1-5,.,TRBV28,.,TGTGCCAGCAGTTTATTGGAGGTGATCAATCAGCCCCAGCATTTT,CASSLLEVINQPQHF
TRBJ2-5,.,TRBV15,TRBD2,TGTGCCACCAGCAGAGACTGCCGGGGGGGCCAGGAGACCCAGTACTTC,CATSRDCRGGQETQYF
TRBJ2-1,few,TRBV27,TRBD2,TGTGCCGCGGCATTACTGGCGGGGGGACACAGCTCCTACAATGAGCAGTTCTTC,CAAALLAGGHSSYNEQFF
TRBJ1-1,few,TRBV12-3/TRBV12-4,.,TGTGCCAGCAGTTTCGAGGGTTTTGAAGCTTTCTTT,CASSFEGFEAFF
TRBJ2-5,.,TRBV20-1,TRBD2,TGCAGTGCTAAGCTACTAGCGGGTCAAGAGACCCAGTACTTC,CSAKLLAGQETQYF
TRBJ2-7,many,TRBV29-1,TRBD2,TGCAGCGTAGGACTAGCGTCGGGATACGAGCAGTACTTC,CSVGLASGYEQYF
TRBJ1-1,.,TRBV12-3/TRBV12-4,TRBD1,TGTGCCACCCAGGGACAGATGAACACTGAAGCTTTCTTT,CATQGQMNTEAFF
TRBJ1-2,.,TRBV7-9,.,TGTGCCAGCAGCTTACGGGAGGGTGAGGATGGCTACACCTTC,CASSLREGEDGYTF
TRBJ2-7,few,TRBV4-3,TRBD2,TGCGCCAGCAGCAAAACTAGCGTCTCCTACGAGCAGTACTTC,CASSKTSVSYEQYF
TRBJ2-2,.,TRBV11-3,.,TGTGCCAGCAGCTTAGGTTACGCCGGGGAGCTGTTTTTT,CASSLGYAGELFF